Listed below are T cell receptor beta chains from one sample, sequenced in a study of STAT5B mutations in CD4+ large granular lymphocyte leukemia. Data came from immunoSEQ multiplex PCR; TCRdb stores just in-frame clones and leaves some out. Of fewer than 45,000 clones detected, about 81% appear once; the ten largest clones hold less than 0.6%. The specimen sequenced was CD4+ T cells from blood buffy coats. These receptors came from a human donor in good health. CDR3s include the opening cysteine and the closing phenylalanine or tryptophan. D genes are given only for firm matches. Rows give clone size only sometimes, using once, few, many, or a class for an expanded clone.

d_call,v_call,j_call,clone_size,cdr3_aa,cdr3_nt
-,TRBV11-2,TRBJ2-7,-,CASSLSPPYEQYF,TGTGCCAGCAGCTTAAGTCCGCCCTACGAGCAGTACTTC
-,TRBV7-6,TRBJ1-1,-,CASSLEEGTEAFF,TGTGCCAGCAGCCTAGAGGAGGGGACTGAAGCTTTCTTT
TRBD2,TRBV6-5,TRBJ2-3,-,CASSYGTSSTDTQYF,TGTGCCAGCAGTTACGGGACTAGCAGCACAGATACGCAGTATTTT
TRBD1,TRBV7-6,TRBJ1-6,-,CASSLGTGLRNSPLHF,TGTGCCAGCAGCTTGGGGACAGGGTTGCGCAATTCACCCCTCCACTTT
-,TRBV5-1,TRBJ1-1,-,CATSLQGNTEAFF,TGCGCCACCTCGCTACAGGGGAACACTGAAGCTTTCTTT
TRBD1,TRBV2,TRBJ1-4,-,CASSQGAITNEKLFF,TGTGCCAGCAGTCAGGGGGCAATAACTAATGAAAAACTGTTTTTT
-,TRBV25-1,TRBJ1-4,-,CASSGTRGEKLFF,TGTGCCAGCAGTGGGACCCGGGGGGAAAAACTGTTTTTT
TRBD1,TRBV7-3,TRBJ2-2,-,CASSLRPGGTGELFF,TGTGCCAGCAGCTTACGTCCAGGGGGCACCGGGGAGCTGTTTTTT
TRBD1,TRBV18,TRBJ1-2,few,CASSPPSGGWNYGYTF,TGTGCCAGCTCACCACCCTCAGGGGGTTGGAACTATGGCTACACCTTC
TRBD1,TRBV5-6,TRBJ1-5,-,CASSHTGQGGQPQHF,TGTGCCAGCAGCCACACGGGACAGGGCGGTCAGCCCCAGCATTTT
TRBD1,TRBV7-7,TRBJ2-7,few,CASSRDSQYEQYF,TGTGCCAGCAGCCGGGACAGTCAATACGAGCAGTACTTC
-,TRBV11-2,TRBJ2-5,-,CASSLDGGSRETQYF,TGTGCCAGCAGCTTAGATGGCGGGTCCCGGGAGACCCAGTACTTC
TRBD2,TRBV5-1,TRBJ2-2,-,CASSWDSGGFAGELFF,TGCGCCAGCAGCTGGGATAGCGGGGGTTTCGCCGGGGAGCTGTTTTTT
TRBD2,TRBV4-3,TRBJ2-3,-,CASSQRAGGSDTQYF,TGCGCCAGCAGCCAAAGGGCGGGAGGGTCAGATACGCAGTATTTT
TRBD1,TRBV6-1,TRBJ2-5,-,CASSWDRQETQYF,TGTGCCAGCAGTTGGGACAGGCAAGAGACCCAGTACTTC
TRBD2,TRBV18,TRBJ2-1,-,CASSPPRGGYNEQFF,TGTGCCAGCTCACCACCCCGCGGGGGCTACAATGAGCAGTTCTTC
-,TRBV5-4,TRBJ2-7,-,CASRTQGRNYEQYF,TGTGCCAGCAGAACGCAAGGACGGAACTACGAGCAGTACTTC
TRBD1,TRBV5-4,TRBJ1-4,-,CASSWGQGAATNEKLFF,TGTGCCAGCAGCTGGGGACAGGGCGCAGCAACTAATGAAAAACTGTTTTTT
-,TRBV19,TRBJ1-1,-,CASSIGGFEAFF,TGTGCCAGTAGTATAGGTGGTTTTGAAGCTTTCTTT
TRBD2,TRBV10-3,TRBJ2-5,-,CATTSGGRETQYF,TGTGCCACGACTAGCGGGGGGCGGGAGACCCAGTACTTC
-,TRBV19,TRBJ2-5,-,CASSRRGFIGTQYF,TGTGCCAGTAGTCGACGGGGCTTCATTGGGACCCAGTACTTC
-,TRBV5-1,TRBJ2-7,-,CASSLAENGQYF,TGCGCCAGCAGCTTGGCCGAGAACGGGCAGTACTTC
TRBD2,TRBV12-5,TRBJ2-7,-,CASGLVLSTSGGALSREQYF,TGTGCTAGTGGTTTGGTACTTTCGACTAGCGGGGGGGCCCTTTCGCGCGAGCAGTACTTC
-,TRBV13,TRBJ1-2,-,CASSLKGGLWGYTF,TGTGCCAGCAGCCTCAAGGGTGGCTTGTGGGGCTACACCTTC
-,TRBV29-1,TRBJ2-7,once,CSVELAYEQYF,TGCAGCGTCGAACTGGCCTACGAGCAGTACTTC
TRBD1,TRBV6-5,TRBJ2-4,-,CASSYQGDIQYF,TGTGCCAGCAGTTACCAGGGGGACATTCAGTACTTC
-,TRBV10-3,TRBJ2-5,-,CAISGQPQETQYF,TGTGCCATCAGTGGTCAGCCCCAAGAGACCCAGTACTTC
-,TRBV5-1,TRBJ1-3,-,CASSLALSGNTIYF,TGCGCCAGCAGCTTGGCTCTCTCTGGAAACACCATATATTTT
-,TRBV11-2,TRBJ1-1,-,CASSLVTNTEAFF,TGTGCCAGCAGCTTAGTGACGAACACTGAAGCTTTCTTT
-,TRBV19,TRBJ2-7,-,CASSPGVARSYEQYF,TGTGCCAGTAGTCCGGGGGTCGCGAGATCCTACGAGCAGTACTTC
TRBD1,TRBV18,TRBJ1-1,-,CASSPTGPPIYAEAFF,TGTGCCAGCTCACCGACAGGGCCCCCTATTTACGCTGAAGCTTTCTTT
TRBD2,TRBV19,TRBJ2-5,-,CASSPGTSGVQETQYF,TGTGCCAGTAGCCCTGGGACTAGCGGGGTACAAGAGACCCAGTACTTC
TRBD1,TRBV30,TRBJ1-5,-,CAWSVRTGNQPQHF,TGTGCCTGGAGTGTACGGACAGGGAATCAGCCCCAGCATTTT
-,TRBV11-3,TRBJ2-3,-,CASSLNSGVGTQYF,TGTGCCAGCAGCTTAAACTCAGGGGTGGGTACGCAGTATTTT
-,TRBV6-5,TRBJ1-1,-,CASSYRGAEAFF,TGTGCCAGCAGTTACAGGGGGGCTGAAGCTTTCTTT
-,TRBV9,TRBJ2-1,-,CASSVGREQFF,TGTGCCAGCAGCGTAGGACGGGAGCAGTTCTTC
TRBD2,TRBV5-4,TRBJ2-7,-,CASSRGQRTSGGDYEQYF,TGTGCCAGCAGCAGGGGCCAAAGGACTAGCGGGGGAGACTACGAGCAGTACTTC
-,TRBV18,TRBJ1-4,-,CASSPRTATNEKLFF,TGTGCCAGCTCACCGAGGACAGCAACTAATGAAAAACTGTTTTTT
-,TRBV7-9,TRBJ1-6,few,CASSLDLYNSPLHF,TGTGCCAGCAGCTTGGACCTCTATAATTCACCCCTCCACTTT
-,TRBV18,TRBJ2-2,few,CASSLSGQTNTGELFF,TGTGCCAGCTCACTATCGGGGCAAACGAACACCGGGGAGCTGTTTTTT
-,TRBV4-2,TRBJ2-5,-,CASSHPGPQNPVTQYF,TGTGCCAGCAGCCATCCTGGTCCCCAGAACCCGGTGACCCAGTACTTC
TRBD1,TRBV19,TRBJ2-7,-,CASSIVPGQAYEQYF,TGTGCCAGTAGTATAGTACCCGGACAGGCCTACGAGCAGTACTTC
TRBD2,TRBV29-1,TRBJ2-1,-,CSVVASGYNEQFF,TGCAGCGTTGTAGCTAGCGGATACAATGAGCAGTTCTTC
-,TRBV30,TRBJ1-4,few,CAWGDRKLFF,TGTGCCTGGGGGGATAGAAAACTGTTTTTT
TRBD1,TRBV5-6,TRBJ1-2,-,CASSFGGGNYGYTF,TGTGCCAGCAGCTTTGGAGGGGGCAACTATGGCTACACCTTC
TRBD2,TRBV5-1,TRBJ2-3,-,CASRPGTTFTDTQYF,TGCGCCAGCAGGCCGGGGACTACGTTCACAGATACGCAGTATTTT
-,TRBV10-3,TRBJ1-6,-,CAIQRGNNSPLHF,TGTGCCATCCAAAGAGGAAATAATTCACCCCTCCACTTT
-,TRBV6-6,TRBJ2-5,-,CASSYTTLGRTQYF,TGTGCCAGCAGTTACACTACTTTGGGGCGGACCCAGTACTTC
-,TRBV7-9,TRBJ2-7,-,CASSYGRRYEQYF,TGTGCCAGCAGCTATGGGAGAAGGTACGAGCAGTACTTC
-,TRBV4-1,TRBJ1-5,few,CASSQGRNQPQHF,TGCGCCAGCAGCCAAGGGAGAAATCAGCCCCAGCATTTT
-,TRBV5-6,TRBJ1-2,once,CASGQGTDYGYTF,TGTGCCAGCGGTCAGGGTACCGACTATGGCTACACCTTC
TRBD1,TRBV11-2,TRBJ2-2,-,CASSLETGMPGELFF,TGTGCCAGCAGCTTAGAGACAGGGATGCCCGGGGAGCTGTTTTTT
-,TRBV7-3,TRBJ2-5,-,CASSFQGGEETQYF,TGTGCCAGCAGCTTTCAGGGCGGGGAAGAGACCCAGTACTTC
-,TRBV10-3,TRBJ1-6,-,CAIGGNNSPLHF,TGTGCCATCGGGGGGAATAATTCACCCCTCCACTTT
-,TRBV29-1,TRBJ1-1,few,CSAPGVAGEAFF,TGCAGCGCCCCCGGGGTAGCGGGTGAAGCTTTCTTT
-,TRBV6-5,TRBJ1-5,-,CASSLNPTDQPQHF,TGTGCCAGCAGCCTAAACCCGACAGATCAGCCCCAGCATTTT
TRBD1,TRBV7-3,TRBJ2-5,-,CASSRDRGAETQYF,TGTGCCAGCAGCAGGGACAGGGGTGCGGAGACCCAGTACTTC
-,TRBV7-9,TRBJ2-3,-,CASRLTVSTDTQYF,TGTGCCAGCAGATTGACAGTTAGCACAGATACGCAGTATTTT
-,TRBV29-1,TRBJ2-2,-,CSVTGTLNTGELFF,TGCAGCGTAACCGGGACACTTAACACCGGGGAGCTGTTTTTT